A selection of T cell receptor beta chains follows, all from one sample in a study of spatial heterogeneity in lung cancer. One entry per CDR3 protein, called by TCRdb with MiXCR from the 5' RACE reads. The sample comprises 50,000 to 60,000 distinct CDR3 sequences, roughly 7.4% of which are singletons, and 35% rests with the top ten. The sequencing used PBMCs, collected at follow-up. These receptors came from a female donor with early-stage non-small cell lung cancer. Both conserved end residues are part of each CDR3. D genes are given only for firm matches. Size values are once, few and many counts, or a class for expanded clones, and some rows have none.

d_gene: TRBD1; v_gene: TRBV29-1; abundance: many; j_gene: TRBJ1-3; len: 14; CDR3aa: CSAATGGSGNTIYF; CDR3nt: TGCAGCGCCGCGACAGGGGGCTCTGGAAACACCATATATTTT
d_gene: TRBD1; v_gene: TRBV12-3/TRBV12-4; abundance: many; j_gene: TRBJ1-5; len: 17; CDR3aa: CASSFGSGTGSDQPQHF; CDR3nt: TGTGCCAGCAGTTTTGGATCGGGGACAGGGAGCGATCAGCCCCAGCATTTT
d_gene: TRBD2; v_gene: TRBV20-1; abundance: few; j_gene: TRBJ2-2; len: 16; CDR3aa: CSANPLAGGHTGELFF; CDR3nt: TGCAGTGCCAACCCACTAGCGGGGGGACACACCGGGGAGCTGTTTTTT
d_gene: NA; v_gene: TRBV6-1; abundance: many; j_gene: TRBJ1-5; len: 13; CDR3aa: CASSVERNQPQHF; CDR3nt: TGTGCCAGCAGTGTCGAACGCAATCAGCCCCAGCATTTT
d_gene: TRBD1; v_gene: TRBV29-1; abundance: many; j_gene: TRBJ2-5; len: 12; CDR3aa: CSVLTGEETQYF; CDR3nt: TGCAGCGTCCTGACAGGGGAAGAGACCCAGTACTTC
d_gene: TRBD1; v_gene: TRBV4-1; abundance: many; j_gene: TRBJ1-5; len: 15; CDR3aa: CASSQVRDRTQPQHF; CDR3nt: TGCGCCAGCAGCCAAGTGCGGGACAGAACGCAGCCCCAGCATTTT
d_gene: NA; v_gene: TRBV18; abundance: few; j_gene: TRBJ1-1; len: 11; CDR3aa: CASSPDTEAFF; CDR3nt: TGTGCCAGCTCACCGGACACTGAAGCTTTCTTT
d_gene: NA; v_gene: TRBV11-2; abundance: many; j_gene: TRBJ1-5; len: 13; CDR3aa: CASSLGRDQPQHF; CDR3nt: TGTGCCAGCAGCTTAGGGAGGGATCAGCCCCAGCATTTT
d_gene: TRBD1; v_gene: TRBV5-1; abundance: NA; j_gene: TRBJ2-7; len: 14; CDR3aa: CASSSRTGGKEQYF; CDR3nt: TGCGCCAGCAGCAGCCGGACAGGGGGCAAAGAGCAGTACTTC
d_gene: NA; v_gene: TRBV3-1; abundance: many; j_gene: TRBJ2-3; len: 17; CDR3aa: CASSQGTGQGPADTQYF; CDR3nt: TGTGCCAGCAGCCAAGGGACGGGTCAGGGTCCTGCAGATACGCAGTATTTT
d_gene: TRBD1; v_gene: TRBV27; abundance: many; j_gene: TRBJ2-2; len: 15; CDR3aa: CASSGGRGLSGELFF; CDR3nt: TGTGCCAGCAGTGGGGGCAGGGGGCTAAGCGGGGAGCTGTTTTTT
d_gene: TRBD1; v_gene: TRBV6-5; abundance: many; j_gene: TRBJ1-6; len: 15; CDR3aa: CASSRGQGYYSPLHF; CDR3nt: TGTGCCAGCAGTCGCGGACAGGGGTACTATTCACCCCTCCACTTT
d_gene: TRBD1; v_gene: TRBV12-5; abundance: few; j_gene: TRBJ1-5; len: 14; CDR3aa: CASGLGQGVQPQHF; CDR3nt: TGTGCTAGTGGTTTGGGGCAGGGGGTTCAGCCCCAGCATTTT
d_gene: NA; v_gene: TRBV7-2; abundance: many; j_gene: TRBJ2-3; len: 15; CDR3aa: CASSLPGGPTDTQYF; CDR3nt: TGTGCCAGCAGCTTGCCCGGGGGGCCCACAGATACGCAGTATTTT
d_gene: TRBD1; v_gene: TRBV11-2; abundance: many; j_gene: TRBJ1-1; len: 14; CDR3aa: CASKNNRGPTEAFF; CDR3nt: TGTGCCAGCAAAAATAACAGGGGGCCCACTGAAGCTTTCTTT
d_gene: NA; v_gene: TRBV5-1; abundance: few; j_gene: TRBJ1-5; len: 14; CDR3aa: CASSLEGGEQPQHF; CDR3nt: TGCGCCAGCAGCTTGGAGGGAGGAGAACAGCCCCAGCATTTT
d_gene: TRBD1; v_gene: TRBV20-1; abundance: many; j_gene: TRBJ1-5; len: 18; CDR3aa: CSARDFVTGTYSNQPQHF; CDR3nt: TGCAGTGCTAGAGATTTCGTGACAGGGACGTATAGCAATCAGCCCCAGCATTTT
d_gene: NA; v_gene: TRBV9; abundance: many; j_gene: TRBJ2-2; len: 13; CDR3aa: CASSVVRTGELFF; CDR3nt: TGTGCCAGCAGCGTAGTCAGGACCGGGGAGCTGTTTTTT
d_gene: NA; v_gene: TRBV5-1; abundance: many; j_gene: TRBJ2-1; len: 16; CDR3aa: CASSLQERRAYNEQFF; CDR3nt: TGCGCCAGCAGCTTGCAGGAAAGGCGGGCCTACAATGAGCAGTTCTTC
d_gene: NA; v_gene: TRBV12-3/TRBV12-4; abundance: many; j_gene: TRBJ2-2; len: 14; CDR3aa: CASSLWQGTGELFF; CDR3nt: TGTGCCAGCAGTTTATGGCAGGGGACCGGGGAGCTGTTTTTT
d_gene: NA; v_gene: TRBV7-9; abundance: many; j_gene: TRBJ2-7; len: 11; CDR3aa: CASSLLYEQYF; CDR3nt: TGTGCCAGCAGCTTACTCTACGAGCAGTACTTC
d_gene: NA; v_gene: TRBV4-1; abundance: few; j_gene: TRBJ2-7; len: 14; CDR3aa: CASSQAGGSYEQYF; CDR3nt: TGCGCCAGCAGCCAAGCAGGCGGATCCTACGAGCAGTACTTC
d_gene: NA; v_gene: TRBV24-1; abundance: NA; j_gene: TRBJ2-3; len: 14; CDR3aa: CATSEVSSPDTQYF; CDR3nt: TGTGCCACCAGTGAAGTGTCAAGCCCCGATACGCAGTATTTT
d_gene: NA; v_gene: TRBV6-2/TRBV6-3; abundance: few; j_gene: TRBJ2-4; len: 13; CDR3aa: CASSILAKNIQYF; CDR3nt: TGTGCCAGCAGCATCCTAGCCAAAAACATTCAGTACTTC
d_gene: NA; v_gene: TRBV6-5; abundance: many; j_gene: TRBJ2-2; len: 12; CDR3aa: CASSYSTGELFF; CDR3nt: TGTGCCAGCAGTTACTCGACCGGGGAGCTGTTTTTT
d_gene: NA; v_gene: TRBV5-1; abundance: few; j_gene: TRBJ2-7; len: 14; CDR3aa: CASSFGGVLYEQYF; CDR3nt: TGCGCCAGCAGCTTTGGTGGGGTTCTCTACGAGCAGTACTTC
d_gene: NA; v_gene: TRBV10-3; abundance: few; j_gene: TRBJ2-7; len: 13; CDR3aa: CAISGVEAYEQYF; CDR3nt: TGTGCCATCTCAGGGGTAGAGGCCTACGAGCAGTACTTC
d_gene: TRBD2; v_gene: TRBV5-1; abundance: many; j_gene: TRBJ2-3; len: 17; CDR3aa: CASSPTLAGGPSDTQYF; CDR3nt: TGCGCCAGCAGCCCCACCCTTGCGGGGGGGCCCTCAGATACGCAGTATTTT
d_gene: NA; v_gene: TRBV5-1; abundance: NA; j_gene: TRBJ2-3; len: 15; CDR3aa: CASSLAPSTPDTQYF; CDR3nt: TGCGCCAGCAGCTTGGCCCCTAGTACGCCAGATACGCAGTATTTT
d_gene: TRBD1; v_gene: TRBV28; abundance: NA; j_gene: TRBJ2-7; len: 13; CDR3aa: CASGSGTVYEQYF; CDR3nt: TGTGCCAGCGGATCGGGGACAGTCTACGAGCAGTACTTC
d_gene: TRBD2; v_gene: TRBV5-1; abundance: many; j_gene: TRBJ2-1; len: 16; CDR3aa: CASTPTTSGAYNEQFF; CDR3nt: TGCGCCAGCACCCCTACTACTAGCGGCGCCTACAATGAGCAGTTCTTC
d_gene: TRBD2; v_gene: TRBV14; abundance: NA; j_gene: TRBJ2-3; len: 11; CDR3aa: CASGAGNLQYF; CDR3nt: TGTGCCAGCGGAGCGGGGAATTTGCAGTATTTT
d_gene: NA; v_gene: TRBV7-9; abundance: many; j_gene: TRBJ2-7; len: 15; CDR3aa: CASSLGGTLTYEQYF; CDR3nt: TGTGCCAGCAGCTTAGGCGGGACGTTAACCTACGAGCAGTACTTC
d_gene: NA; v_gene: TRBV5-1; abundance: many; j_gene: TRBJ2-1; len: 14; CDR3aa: CASSLEGGYNEQFF; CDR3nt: TGCGCCAGCAGCTTAGAGGGGGGATACAATGAGCAGTTCTTC
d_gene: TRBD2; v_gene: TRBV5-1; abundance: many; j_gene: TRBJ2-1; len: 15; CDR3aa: CASSSGLAGAHEQFF; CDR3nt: TGCGCCAGCAGCTCGGGACTAGCGGGGGCACATGAGCAGTTCTTC
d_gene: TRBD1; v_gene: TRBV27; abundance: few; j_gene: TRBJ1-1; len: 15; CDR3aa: CASSRQGTVNTEAFF; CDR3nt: TGTGCCAGCAGTAGACAGGGAACAGTGAACACTGAAGCTTTCTTT
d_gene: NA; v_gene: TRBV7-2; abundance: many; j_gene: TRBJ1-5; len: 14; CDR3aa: CASSLWVSNQPQHF; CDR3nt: TGTGCCAGCAGCTTATGGGTTAGCAATCAGCCCCAGCATTTT
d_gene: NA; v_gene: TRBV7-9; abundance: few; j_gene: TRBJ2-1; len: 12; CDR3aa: CASSFPYNEQFF; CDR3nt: TGTGCCAGCAGCTTTCCCTACAATGAGCAGTTCTTC
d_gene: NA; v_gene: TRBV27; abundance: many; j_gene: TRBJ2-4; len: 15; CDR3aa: CASSGAGTAKNIQYF; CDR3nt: TGTGCCAGCAGTGGGGCGGGGACAGCTAAAAACATTCAGTACTTC
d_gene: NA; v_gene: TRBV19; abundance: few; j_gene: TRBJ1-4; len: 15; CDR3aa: CASSILQATNEKLFF; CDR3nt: TGTGCCAGTAGTATCCTGCAGGCAACTAATGAAAAACTGTTTTTT
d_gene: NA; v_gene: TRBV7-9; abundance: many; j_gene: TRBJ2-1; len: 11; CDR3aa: CASSPRLVGFF; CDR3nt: TGTGCCAGCAGCCCCCGCCTGGTGGGGTTCTTC
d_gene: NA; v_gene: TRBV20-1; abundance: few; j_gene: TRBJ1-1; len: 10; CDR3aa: CSASNTEAFF; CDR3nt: TGCAGTGCTTCGAACACTGAAGCTTTCTTT
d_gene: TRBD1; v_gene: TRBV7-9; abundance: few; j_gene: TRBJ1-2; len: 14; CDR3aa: CASSPRDSQYGYTF; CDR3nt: TGTGCCAGCAGCCCCCGGGACAGCCAATATGGCTACACCTTC
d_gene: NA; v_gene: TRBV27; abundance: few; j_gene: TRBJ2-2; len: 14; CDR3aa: CASSSGTLLGELFF; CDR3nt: TGTGCCAGCAGCTCCGGGACACTTCTCGGGGAGCTGTTTTTT
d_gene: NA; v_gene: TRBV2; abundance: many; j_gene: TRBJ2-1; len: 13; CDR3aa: CASNRESYNEQFF; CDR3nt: TGTGCCAGCAACCGGGAGTCATACAATGAGCAGTTCTTC
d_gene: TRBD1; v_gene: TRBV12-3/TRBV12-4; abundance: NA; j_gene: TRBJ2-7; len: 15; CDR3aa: CASQTGTGVTYEQYF; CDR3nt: TGTGCCAGCCAAACGGGGACAGGGGTAACCTACGAGCAGTACTTC
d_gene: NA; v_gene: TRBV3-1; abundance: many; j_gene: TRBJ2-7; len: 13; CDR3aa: CASSQEWGYEQYF; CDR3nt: TGTGCCAGCAGCCAAGAATGGGGCTACGAGCAGTACTTC
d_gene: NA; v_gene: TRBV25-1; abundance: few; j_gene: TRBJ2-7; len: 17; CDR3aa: CASSEDPRGQLSYEQYF; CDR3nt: TGTGCCAGCAGTGAAGATCCTCGGGGGCAACTCTCCTACGAGCAGTACTTC
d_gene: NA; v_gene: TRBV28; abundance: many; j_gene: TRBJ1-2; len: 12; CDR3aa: CASIAHRGGYTF; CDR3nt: TGTGCCAGCATTGCTCACCGAGGGGGCTACACCTTC
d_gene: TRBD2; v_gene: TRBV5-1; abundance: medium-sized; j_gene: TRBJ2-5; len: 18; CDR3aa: CASSLGMTSGGPQETQYF; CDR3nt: TGCGCCAGCAGCTTGGGGATGACTAGCGGGGGTCCCCAAGAGACCCAGTACTTC
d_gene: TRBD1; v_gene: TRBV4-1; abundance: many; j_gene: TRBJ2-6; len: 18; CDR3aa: CASSQTGAPGSGANVLTF; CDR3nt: TGCGCCAGCAGCCAGACAGGGGCTCCCGGCTCTGGGGCCAACGTCCTGACTTTC
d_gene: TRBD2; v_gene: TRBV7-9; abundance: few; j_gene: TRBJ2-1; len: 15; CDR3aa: CASSLSAGVYNEQFF; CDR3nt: TGTGCCAGCAGCTTATCAGCGGGGGTCTACAATGAGCAGTTCTTC
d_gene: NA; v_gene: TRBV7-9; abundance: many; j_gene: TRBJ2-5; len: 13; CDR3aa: CASSLQVDETQYF; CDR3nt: TGTGCCAGCAGCTTACAGGTGGATGAGACCCAGTACTTC
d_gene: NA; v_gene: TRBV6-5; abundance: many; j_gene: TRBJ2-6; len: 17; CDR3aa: CASSYGQLRSGANVLTF; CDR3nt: TGTGCCAGCAGTTACGGGCAGCTGCGCTCTGGGGCCAACGTCCTGACTTTC